This T cell receptor beta chain was observed in a study of PD-1 blockade in classical Hodgkin lymphoma. Time point: newly diagnosed, previously untreated cHL patient sample. Comparison PBMCs came from previously untreated, newly diagnosed classical Hodgkin lymphoma patients. The table came from immunoSEQ multiplex PCR; TCRdb's copy has only in-frame clones and leaves some out. The table lists 25,000 to 35,000 clones, 94% of them singletons, with over 2% in the top ten. Concerning this clone itself: The antigen remains undetermined.

The CDR3 has 14 amino acids. Trimming cost V 2 bases and J 2 bases, with 9 bases left between them. Looked up from germline, CDR1 is SGHAT and CDR2 is FQNNGV. Findings of the study overall: Reported baseline diversity: healthy donors highest, relapsed/refractory patients lowest.

The rearrangement uses TRBV11-2 and TRBJ2-5; D is ambiguous. The clonotype was recovered from a human donor with classical Hodgkin lymphoma. The sequenced sample consisted of peripheral blood mononuclear cells (PBMCs). The CDR3 protein is CASSLYTFQETQYF. Here the CDR3 DNA reads TGTGCCAGCAGCTTATACACCTTTCAAGAGACCCAGTACTTC. Combining the CDR3 with reference TRBV11-2 and TRBJ2-5 gives the whole variable domain EAGVAQSPRYKIIEKRQSVAFWCNPISGHATLYWYQQILGQGPKLLIQFQNNGVVDDSQLPKDRFSAERLKGVDSTLKIQPAKLEDSAVYLCASSLYTFQETQYFGPGTRLLVL.